Below, 16 T cell receptor beta chains from the same sample are listed, as sequenced in a study of control samples from healthy donors and cancer patients. Produced via immunoSEQ multiplex PCR; TCRdb's table is partial and in-frame only. The profile covers approximately 170,000 clones, with around 93% appearing a single time and roughly 3.9% taken by the ten largest. The material sequenced was blood. These receptors came from a woman aged 55-70 years in good health.

This chain joins TRBV19 and TRBJ2-3; 11 positions agree with TRBD2. The ends lost 3 bases at V and 8 bases at J; junction bases unmatched: 7. The CDR3 covers 15 residues. CDR1 is LNHDA and CDR2 is SQIVND in the germline V gene (reference sequence). CDR3 sequence reads: CASSIEPSGGPTQYF. The CDR3 DNA sequence: TGTGCCAGTAGTATTGAGCCTAGCGGGGGGCCTACGCAGTATTTT. Full variable domain (remainder filled in from reference TRBV19 and TRBJ2-3): DGGITQSPKYLFRKEGQNVTLSCEQNLNHDAMYWYRQDPGQGLRLIYYSQIVNDFQKGDIAEGYSVSREKKESFPLTVTSAQKNPTAFYLCASSIEPSGGPTQYFGPGTRLTVL.

The chain carries TRBV7-2 and TRBJ1-5; unclear D gene. Germline CDR1 and CDR2: SGHTA and FQGNSA. This CDR3 spans 12 amino acids. Trimming took 5 bases from V and 7 from J, leaving 9 bases between them. The CDR3 region has the DNA TGTGCCAGCAGCCCCTATAACCAGCCCCAGCATTTT. Its protein product is CASSPYNQPQHF.

The V call is TRBV7-2, the J call TRBJ1-1, with D perhaps matching TRBD1 (5 bases). This CDR3 spans 15 amino acids. CDR1 and CDR2 (germline): SGHTA, FQGNSA. Trimming shortened V by 4 bases and J by 5 bases, and 17 bases separated the two germline ends. The CDR3 region has the DNA TGTGCCAGCAGCTCTACCTTGGGGGGGAGAACTGAAGCTTTCTTT. Residues: CASSSTLGGRTEAFF.

This clone was seen more than once but under ten times. This chain joins TRBV25-1 and TRBJ2-7; D perhaps matches TRBD1 (5 bases). CDR3 length: 17 amino acids. V was pared by 4 bases and J by 1 base, with 20 bases between. CDR1 MGHDK and CDR2 SYGVNS come from the germline V gene. The CDR3 region is CASSAQRSGLGSYEQYF. CDR3 coding DNA: TGTGCCAGCAGTGCCCAGCGATCAGGGCTCGGTTCCTACGAGCAGTACTTC.

The chain carries TRBV5-1 and TRBJ2-3; no clear D. The CDR3 extends over 15 amino acids. V lost 1 base and J lost 1, with 10 bases in between. Germline CDR1 and CDR2: SGHRS and YFSETQ. The CDR3 nucleotides read TGCGCCAGCAGCTTGACGGGCGGTCGCACAGATACGCAGTATTTT. Its translation is CASSLTGGRTDTQYF. The full variable domain, completed using reference TRBV5-1 and TRBJ2-3, is KAGVTQTPRYLIKTRGQQVTLSCSPISGHRSVSWYQQTPGQGLQFLFEYFSETQRNKGNFPGRFSGRQFSNSRSEMNVSTLELGDSALYLCASSLTGGRTDTQYFGPGTRLTVL.

This chain links TRBV6-1 with TRBJ1-6, with a possible D match to TRBD1 (5 bases). This CDR3 is built from 16 residues. Germline CDR1 MNHNS, CDR2 SASEGT. Trimming cost V 3 bases and J 7 bases, with 16 bases left between them. This CDR3 reads CASSDVDGGRNSPLHF. The CDR3 nucleotides read TGTGCCAGCAGTGACGTCGACGGGGGAAGGAATTCACCCCTCCACTTT.

This chain joins TRBV16 and TRBJ2-7; D might be TRBD1 (7 bases). The CDR3 is 16 amino acids. CDR1 is KGHSY and CDR2 is FQNENV in the germline V gene. V gave up 4 bases and J gave up 2 bases, with 18 bases separating them. In nucleotides, the CDR3 is TGTGCCAGCAGCCTCAATCTACCCAGGGGGGCCTACGAGCAGTACTTC. It specifies CASSLNLPRGAYEQYF.

The chain is built from TRBV30 and TRBJ1-2, with 10 bases identical to TRBD1. Germline CDR1 and CDR2: GTSNPN and SVGIG (reference sequence). The trim removed 1 base at V and 7 bases at J, leaving 12 bases unmatched. The CDR3 runs 16 residues. CDR3 region: CAWSGRQGAPLGGYTF. The CDR3 DNA is TGTGCCTGGAGTGGACGACAGGGGGCGCCTTTGGGTGGCTACACCTTC. The variable domain in full, completed from reference TRBV30 and TRBJ1-2, reads SQTIHQWPATLVQPVGSPLSLECTVEGTSNPNLYWYRQAAGRGLQLLFYSVGIGQISSEVPQNLSASRPQDRQFILSSKKLLLSDSGFYLCAWSGRQGAPLGGYTFGSGTRLTVV.

V gene TRBV6-6 combines with J gene TRBJ1-1; tentative D call: TRBD1 (5 bases). CDR1 and CDR2 (germline): MNHNY, SVGAGI (reference sequence). V was clipped by 8 bases and J by 5 bases, with 18 bases between them. The CDR3 consists of 14 residues. CDR3 residues: CASDSRQGRTEAFF. The CDR3 DNA reads as TGTGCCAGCGACTCAAGGCAGGGAAGAACTGAAGCTTTCTTT.

This rearrangement joins TRBV6-5 to TRBJ1-1, with no clear D. The CDR3 is 14 residues long. The germline V gene has CDR1 MNHEY and CDR2 SVGAGI. V dropped 7 bases and J dropped 1 base, with 13 bases sitting between them. CDR3 nucleotides: TGTGCCAGCAAGGTTGCGGTGGGGAACACTGAAGCTTTCTTT. This codes for CASKVAVGNTEAFF.

The J gene is TRBJ1-5, the V gene TRBV6-5, with D possibly TRBD1 on 6 matching bases. With 6 bases removed from V and 7 bases from J, the gap between germline ends came to 19 bases. The CDR3 runs to 15 residues. Germline assignment: CDR1 MNHEY and CDR2 SVGAGI. The CDR3 DNA is TGTGCCAGCAGCTTCGGACAGTTCCCCCAACAGCCCCAGCATTTT. This gives the protein CASSFGQFPQQPQHF.

The chain has TRBV5-4 and TRBJ1-4, with no clear D. Trimming pared 5 bases from V and 8 bases from J, leaving 25 bases between. The CDR3 runs to 17 residues. The germline V gene has CDR1 SGHNT and CDR2 YYREEE (reference sequence). The chain's CDR3 is CASRDPIAPWGGEKLFF. As DNA, the CDR3 is TGTGCCAGCAGGGATCCAATCGCACCTTGGGGTGGCGAAAAACTGTTTTTT.

This chain connects TRBV10-3 to TRBJ1-1; the match to TRBD1 covers 7 bases. Germline CDR1 ENHRY, CDR2 SYGVKD. V trimming: 10 bases; J trimming: 5 bases; junction bases outside the gene matches: 10. The CDR3 is made up of 13 amino acids. The CDR3 coding sequence is TGTGCCACCACGAACAGGGGAAGGACTGAAGCTTTCTTT. Translation: CATTNRGRTEAFF.

The chain couples TRBV6-2 or TRBV6-3 to TRBJ1-4; D call uncertain. The CDR3 totals 12 residues. The germline gives CDR1 MNHEY, CDR2 SVGEGT. Trimming left V 6 bases short and J 8 bases short, with 10 bases between. CDR3 sequence (DNA): TGTGCCAGCAGCTCCTCTGAGGAAAAACTGTTTTTT. Translated, it gives CASSSSEEKLFF.

This chain connects TRBV27 to TRBJ1-1; 8 bases map to TRBD1. V lost 3 bases and J lost 9; bases outside the gene matches: 6. The CDR3 consists of 13 residues. Per germline, CDR1 MNHEY and CDR2 SMNVEV (reference sequence). CDR3 sequence: CASSFLTGEKAFF. The DNA of the CDR3 is TGTGCCAGCAGTTTCTTGACAGGGGAGAAAGCTTTCTTT.

This clone was seen just once. The rearrangement joins TRBV19 to TRBJ1-1; no firm D call. The germline V gene encodes CDR1 LNHDA and CDR2 SQIVND (reference sequence). Trimming shortened V by 3 bases and J by 0 bases, and 11 bases separated the two germline ends. The CDR3 covers 15 residues. CDR3 loop: CASSIGAGMNTEAFF. CDR3 sequence (DNA): TGTGCCAGTAGTATCGGTGCAGGCATGAACACTGAAGCTTTCTTT.